A single sample gave rise to the 21 T cell receptor beta chains below, sequenced in a study of CXCR3-negative and CXCR3-positive naive CD8 T cells. The authors made the TRB cDNA libraries by 5' RACE using UMI labels. From the 5' RACE reads, TCRdb lists one entry per CDR3 protein and no DNA. Its listing shows about 150,000 distinct CDR3 sequences. Study outcomes and limitations: CXCR3-expressing naive cells carried TRB CDR3s more hydrophobic than those of CXCR3-negative naive cells.

Antigens for these TCRs are unknown. The sample was naive CXCR3+ CD8+ T cells from blood. Subset given: CD45RO-CCR7+CD27+CD95- naive CD8+ T cells expressing CXCR3 (TNR3+). The receptors here all came from a human donor in good health. Some clones in this sample may be carry-over from other donors' samples.

V usage is TRBV28 and J usage is TRBJ2-3; TCRdb indicates TRBD2, and absent DNA this call remains unverified. This CDR3 spans 16 amino acids. Germline V gives CDR1 MDHEN, CDR2 SYDVKM. The CDR3 here is CASSSRAWGTSDTQYF. Supplemented by reference TRBV28 and TRBJ2-3, the full variable domain reads DVKVTQSSRYLVKRTGEKVFLECVQDMDHENMFWYRQDPGLGLRLIYFSYDVKMKEKGDIPEGYSVSREKKERFSLILESASTNQTSMYLCASSSRAWGTSDTQYFGPGTRLTVL.

The J gene is TRBJ1-1, the V gene TRBV5-1. Germline V CDR1 and CDR2: SGHRS, YFSETQ. This CDR3 is 13 amino acids long. The CDR3 sequence is CASSLVKTAEAFF.

CDR3 loop: CSVNRATEAFF. This sequence joins TRBV29-1 and TRBJ1-1. CDR1 and CDR2 (germline): SQVTM, ANQGSEA. The CDR3 totals 11 residues.

V and J are TRBV29-1 and TRBJ2-7; TCRdb reports TRBD1, a call that lacks DNA to check it against. This CDR3 spans 16 amino acids. From germline, CDR1 is SQVTM and CDR2 ANQGSEA. This CDR3 is CSVEGSRKGQNYEQYF.

The chain couples TRBV29-1 to TRBJ2-3; TCRdb indicates TRBD2, and absent DNA this call remains unverified. CDR3 size: 14 residues. CDR1 is SQVTM, CDR2 ANQGSEA, per germline. The CDR3 sequence: CSVPTEGSTDTQYF.

The genes are TRBV9 and TRBJ2-7; TCRdb proposes TRBD2, but this gene call is untestable without DNA. The CDR3 loop spans 15 amino acids. Germline V CDR1 and CDR2: SGDLS, YYNGEE. CDR3 loop: CASSVGLVGTYEQYF.

This chain uses TRBV7-4 with TRBJ2-7; there is no DNA to check the TCRdb D call of TRBD1. Germline loops: CDR1 SGHVT, CDR2 SQSDAQ. The CDR3 totals 17 residues. This chain's CDR3 is CASRMGERGRRSYEQYF. The full variable domain, in which reference TRBV7-4 and TRBJ2-7 provide the parts outside the CDR3, is GAGVSQSPRYKVAKRGRDVALRCDSISGHVTLYWYRQTLGQGSEVLTYSQSDAQRDKSGRPSGRFSAERPERSVSTLKIQRTEQGDSAVYLCASRMGERGRRSYEQYFGPGTRLTVT.

This chain uses TRBV7-9 with TRBJ2-7. Germline CDR1 SEHNR, CDR2 FQNEAQ (reference sequence). CDR3 length equals 15 residues. This chain's CDR3 is CASSLLGSRSYEQYF.

The gene calls are TRBV19 and TRBJ1-5. The CDR3 spans 14 residues. CDR1 is LNHDA and CDR2 is SQIVND in the germline V gene (reference sequence). The CDR3 protein is CASSAILVYQPQHF.

The rearrangement uses TRBV24-1 and TRBJ2-5. Looked up from germline, CDR1 is KGHDR and CDR2 is SFDVKD. The CDR3 has 11 residues. CDR3 loop: CATSDLETQYF.

This rearrangement joins TRBV19 to TRBJ1-1; TCRdb picks TRBD1, but there is no DNA to check that call. Germline assignment: CDR1 LNHDA and CDR2 SQIVND (reference sequence). This CDR3 comprises 15 residues. The CDR3 loop is CASSLGTGVDTEAFF.

The chain couples TRBV4-2 to TRBJ2-4; TCRdb indicates TRBD1, and absent DNA this call remains unverified. CDR1 and CDR2 (germline): LGHNA, YNFKEQ. This CDR3 spans 16 amino acids. The CDR3 region is CASSQDGAASSNIQYF.

This sequence joins TRBV12-3 or TRBV12-4 and TRBJ1-5; the TCRdb D gene call, TRBD1, has no DNA to confirm it. The CDR3 has 14 amino acids. CDR3 protein: CASSFPGGGQPQHF.

The chain couples TRBV7-6 to TRBJ2-3; the D call of TRBD2 rests on TCRdb alone, since no DNA is present to check it. Germline CDR1 and CDR2: SGHVS and FNYEAQ. The CDR3 is 16 residues long. CDR3 protein: CASSPVLAGSTDTQYF.

The chain couples TRBV9 to TRBJ2-1; TCRdb lists TRBD2, though no DNA is available to test this call. This CDR3 spans 17 amino acids. Germline V lookup: CDR1 SGDLS, CDR2 YYNGEE. CDR3 amino acids: CASSVPLAGGKDNEQFF.

This chain connects TRBV5-4 to TRBJ2-1. The V gene's germline CDR1 is SGHNT and CDR2 YYREEE (reference sequence). The CDR3 sequence is 15 residues long. The CDR3 is CASSPQMSSYNEQFF.

The J gene is TRBJ2-1, the V gene TRBV5-1; lacking DNA, the TRBD2 call made by TCRdb goes unchecked. The CDR3 is 15 residues long. From germline, CDR1 is SGHRS and CDR2 YFSETQ. CDR3 in amino acids: CASSLASGSYNEQFF.

The CDR3 loop reads CASSLFPDTQYF. The chain employs TRBV7-9 and TRBJ2-3. The V gene's germline CDR1 is SEHNR and CDR2 FQNEAQ (reference sequence). This CDR3 comprises 12 residues.

The CDR3 loop is CASSLEYYEQYF. The chain employs TRBV5-6 and TRBJ2-7. Germline CDR1 is SGHDT and CDR2 is YYEEEE. CDR3 length: 12 amino acids.

The chain recombines TRBV5-6 with TRBJ2-5; the TCRdb D gene call, TRBD1, has no DNA to confirm it. CDR3 size: 15 residues. The germline V gene has CDR1 SGHDT and CDR2 YYEEEE. The CDR3 loop reads CASSLGQGGGETQYF.

The chain joins TRBV12-3 or TRBV12-4 to TRBJ2-3; TCRdb names TRBD2, which stays unverified in the absence of DNA. The CDR3 extends over 17 amino acids. The CDR3 loop reads CASSFSGTSASTDTQYF.